These 2 T cell receptor beta chains came from one sample sequenced in a study of shared clonotypes between healthy human individuals. Generated by immunoSEQ multiplex PCR, the TCRdb table keeps only in-frame clones and is missing some. The sample lists some 1 million clones, roughly 75% occurring once. The sample comprised memory CD4+ T cells sorted from blood. Subset defined: CD45RA-negative fraction. These receptors were collected from a man aged 18 to 30 in good health.

This clone was found a few times. The DNA for the CDR3 is TGTGCCAGCAGCTTAAGGAGCGTGGGATCCTTGGGGGCCAACGTCCTGACTTTC. It specifies CASSLRSVGSLGANVLTF. The chain employs TRBV11-2 and TRBJ2-6, with D unresolved. CDR1 and CDR2 from the germline V gene are SGHAT and FQNNGV. The CDR3 consists of 18 residues. V was trimmed by 2 bases and J by 4 bases, leaving 18 bases between them. The variable domain in full, with the rest retrieved from reference TRBV11-2 and TRBJ2-6, is EAGVAQSPRYKIIEKRQSVAFWCNPISGHATLYWYQQILGQGPKLLIQFQNNGVVDDSQLPKDRFSAERLKGVDSTLKIQPAKLEDSAVYLCASSLRSVGSLGANVLTFGAGSRLTVL.

This chain joins TRBV6-5 and TRBJ1-6, with D hard to call. The germline V gene encodes CDR1 MNHEY and CDR2 SVGAGI. Trimming took 2 bases from V and 10 from J, leaving 9 bases between them. The CDR3 extends over 13 amino acids. The CDR3 is CASSYARESPLHF. The CDR3 DNA follows: TGTGCCAGCAGTTACGCTCGGGAATCACCCCTCCACTTT.